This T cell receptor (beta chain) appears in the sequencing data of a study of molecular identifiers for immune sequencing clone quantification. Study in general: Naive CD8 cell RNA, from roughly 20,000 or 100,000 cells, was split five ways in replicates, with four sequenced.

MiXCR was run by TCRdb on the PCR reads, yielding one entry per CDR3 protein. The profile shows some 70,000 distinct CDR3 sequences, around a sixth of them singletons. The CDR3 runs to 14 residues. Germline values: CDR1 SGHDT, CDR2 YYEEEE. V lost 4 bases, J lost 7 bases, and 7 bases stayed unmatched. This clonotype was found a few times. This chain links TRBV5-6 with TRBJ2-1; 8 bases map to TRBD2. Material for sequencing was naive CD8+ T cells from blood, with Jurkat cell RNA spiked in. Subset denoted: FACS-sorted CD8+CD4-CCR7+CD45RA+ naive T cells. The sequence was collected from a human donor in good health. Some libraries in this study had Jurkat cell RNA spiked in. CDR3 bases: TGTGCCAGCAGCCCGGGACTAGATGGGAATGAGCAGTTCTTC. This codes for CASSPGLDGNEQFF.